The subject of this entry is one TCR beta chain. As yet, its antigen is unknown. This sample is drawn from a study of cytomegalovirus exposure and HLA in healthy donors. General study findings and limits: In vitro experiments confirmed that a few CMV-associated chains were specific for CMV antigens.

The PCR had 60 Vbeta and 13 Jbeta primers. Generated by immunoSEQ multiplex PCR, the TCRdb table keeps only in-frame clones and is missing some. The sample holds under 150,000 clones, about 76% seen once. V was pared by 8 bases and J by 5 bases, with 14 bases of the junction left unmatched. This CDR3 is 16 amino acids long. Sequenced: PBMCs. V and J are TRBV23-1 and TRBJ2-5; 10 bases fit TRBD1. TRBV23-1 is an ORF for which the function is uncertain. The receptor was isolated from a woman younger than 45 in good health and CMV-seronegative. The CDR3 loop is CASRGTGAHLRETQYF. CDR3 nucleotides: TGCGCCAGCCGAGGGACAGGGGCGCACCTTAGGGAGACCCAGTACTTC.